In its sample, the clone carrying this T cell receptor beta chain was seen once. The CDR3 length is 16 residues. The V and J ends lost 2 bases and 7 bases respectively, with 15 bases between them. Germline values: CDR1 MNHNY, CDR2 SVGAGI (reference sequence). This sample is part of a study of cytomegalovirus exposure and HLA in healthy donors. With 60 Vbeta and 13 Jbeta primers, the PCR was carried out. Here immunoSEQ multiplex PCR was the method, and the copy in TCRdb shows in-frame clones only, minus some. The sample shows about 150,000 clones, over 80% of them seen only once. The rearrangement uses TRBV6-6 and TRBJ1-6; D gene unclear. The source material was PBMCs. The clonotype originates from a boy aged 2 to 10 in good health and CMV-seronegative. The CDR3: CASSYRGPLDNSPLHF. The CDR3 DNA sequence: TGTGCCAGCAGTTACCGGGGTCCCCTCGACAATTCACCCCTCCACTTT.